The rows below give T cell receptor beta chains drawn from one sample of a study of shared clonotypes between healthy human individuals. Data came from immunoSEQ multiplex PCR; TCRdb stores just in-frame clones and leaves some out. The table shows over a million clones, with 95% to 99% occurring only once. Sequenced input: naive CD4+ T cells sorted from blood. The receptors come from a man younger than 45 in good health. CDR3s include the opening cysteine and the closing phenylalanine or tryptophan. The order of the fields is CDR3 protein, CDR3 DNA, clone size, J gene, D gene, V gene. D genes are given only for firm matches. Only some rows state a clone size, as once, few, many or a class for expanded clones.

CASSSGQGVFGNTIYF | TGTGCCAGCAGTTCCGGACAGGGCGTATTCGGAAACACCATATATTTT | NA | TRBJ1-3 | TRBD1 | TRBV6-5
CASPRENRNEQFF | TGTGCCAGCCCGCGGGAGAATCGGAATGAGCAGTTCTTC | NA | TRBJ2-1 | TRBD2 | TRBV6-1
CASSRWDRGPHEQYF | TGTGCCAGCAGCCGATGGGACAGGGGGCCCCACGAGCAGTACTTC | NA | TRBJ2-7 | TRBD1 | TRBV14
CASSHLYEQYF | TGTGCCAGCAGCCATCTATACGAGCAGTACTTC | NA | TRBJ2-7 | NA | TRBV7-9
CASSPLSGGGYEQYF | TGTGCCAGCAGCCCCCTTTCGGGAGGTGGCTACGAGCAGTACTTC | NA | TRBJ2-7 | TRBD2 | TRBV6-5
CSVSSSTEAFF | TGCAGCGTCAGCTCATCGACCGAAGCTTTCTTT | NA | TRBJ1-1 | NA | TRBV29-1
CAISGASGITNEQFF | TGTGCCATCAGTGGGGCTAGCGGGATAACCAATGAGCAGTTCTTC | NA | TRBJ2-1 | TRBD2 | TRBV10-3
CASSPIAYSYNEQFF | TGTGCCAGCTCACCGATAGCGTACTCCTACAATGAGCAGTTCTTC | NA | TRBJ2-1 | NA | TRBV18
CASSPLSTSGYEQYF | TGTGCCAGCTCACCTCTATCGACTAGCGGGTACGAGCAGTACTTC | NA | TRBJ2-7 | TRBD2 | TRBV18
CASGSGAGQGATEAFF | TGTGCCAGCGGTTCGGGTGCGGGACAGGGGGCGACTGAAGCTTTCTTT | NA | TRBJ1-1 | TRBD1 | TRBV28
CASSPLAGRIDTQYF | TGTGCCAGCAGCCCTCTAGCGGGGCGGATAGATACGCAGTATTTT | NA | TRBJ2-3 | TRBD2 | TRBV11-1
CASSRGRGIWETQYF | TGTGCCAGCAGTCGAGGACGGGGGATCTGGGAGACCCAGTACTTC | NA | TRBJ2-5 | NA | TRBV14
CASSVQAGQLNSPLHF | TGTGCCAGCAGCGTCCAGGCGGGACAGCTTAATTCACCCCTCCACTTT | NA | TRBJ1-6 | TRBD1 | TRBV9
CASSLTLQETQYF | TGTGCCAGCAGCTTAACCTTACAAGAGACCCAGTACTTC | NA | TRBJ2-5 | NA | TRBV11-3
CASSNGLAGVDTQYF | TGTGCCAGTAGTAATGGACTAGCGGGAGTAGATACGCAGTATTTT | NA | TRBJ2-3 | TRBD2 | TRBV19
CASSPFGTGVLGDEQYF | TGTGCCAGCTCACCATTCGGGACAGGGGTCCTCGGGGACGAGCAGTACTTC | NA | TRBJ2-7 | TRBD1 | TRBV18
CASSLGVLIQETQYF | TGCGCCAGCAGCTTGGGGGTTTTAATCCAAGAGACCCAGTACTTC | NA | TRBJ2-5 | NA | TRBV5-1
CASSKIGQAAKVSYEQYF | TGTGCCAGCAGCAAAATAGGACAGGCCGCAAAGGTCTCCTACGAGCAGTACTTC | NA | TRBJ2-7 | TRBD1 | TRBV7-8
CASSVAGGTYNEQFF | TGTGCCAGCAGCGTAGCTGGCGGAACCTACAATGAGCAGTTCTTC | NA | TRBJ2-1 | NA | TRBV9
CASSVANQETQYF | TGTGCCAGCAGCGTAGCGAACCAAGAGACCCAGTACTTC | NA | TRBJ2-5 | NA | TRBV9
CASSLAEDRGHYGYTF | TGCGCCAGCAGCTTGGCCGAGGACAGGGGGCACTATGGCTACACCTTC | NA | TRBJ1-2 | TRBD1 | TRBV5-1
CASSLAQAEGYTF | TGTGCCAGCAGCTTGGCACAGGCTGAGGGCTACACCTTC | NA | TRBJ1-2 | NA | TRBV5-4
CASRSLGQDREQYF | TGTGCCAGCAGATCTCTAGGACAGGACCGAGAGCAGTACTTC | NA | TRBJ2-7 | TRBD1 | TRBV6-6
CASSPLQITWNEQFF | TGTGCCAGCTCACCCCTCCAAATAACCTGGAATGAGCAGTTCTTC | NA | TRBJ2-1 | NA | TRBV18
CASSLIRQGNTEAFF | TGTGCCAGCAGCTTGATCAGACAGGGTAACACTGAAGCTTTCTTT | once | TRBJ1-1 | TRBD1 | TRBV5-4
CASRPDRDRQPQHF | TGTGCCAGCAGGCCAGACAGGGATAGGCAGCCCCAGCATTTT | NA | TRBJ1-5 | TRBD1 | TRBV2
CASSPPGRAINEQFF | TGTGCCAGCTCACCACCGGGGAGGGCCATCAATGAGCAGTTCTTC | NA | TRBJ2-1 | TRBD2 | TRBV18
CASDSGTVQETQYF | TGTGCCAGCGATTCCGGGACGGTACAAGAGACCCAGTACTTC | NA | TRBJ2-5 | NA | TRBV2
CSVEETVNTEAFF | TGCAGCGTTGAAGAGACAGTAAACACTGAAGCTTTCTTT | NA | TRBJ1-1 | NA | TRBV29-1
CASIRRHGETQYF | TGTGCCAGCATTCGGCGCCACGGGGAGACCCAGTACTTC | NA | TRBJ2-5 | NA | TRBV6-1
CASSFRGKDQPQHF | TGTGCCAGCAGCTTCCGGGGGAAGGATCAGCCCCAGCATTTT | once | TRBJ1-5 | NA | TRBV5-6
CAWKTALGPSYYEQYF | TGTGCCTGGAAGACAGCGCTCGGGCCCTCCTACTACGAGCAGTACTTC | NA | TRBJ2-7 | NA | TRBV30
CASSVDQGAGGNQPQHF | TGTGCCAGTAGTGTCGACCAGGGGGCGGGGGGCAATCAGCCCCAGCATTTT | NA | TRBJ1-5 | TRBD1 | TRBV19
CASSQPGVRDTQYF | TGCGCCAGCAGCCAGCCGGGAGTAAGAGATACGCAGTATTTT | NA | TRBJ2-3 | NA | TRBV4-1
CASSGGDTQYF | TGCGCCAGCAGTGGAGGAGATACGCAGTATTTT | NA | TRBJ2-3 | NA | TRBV10-1
CASQRSGSYEQYF | TGTGCCAGCCAACGTAGCGGGAGCTACGAGCAGTACTTC | NA | TRBJ2-7 | TRBD2 | TRBV9
CASSPMTSAYNEQFF | TGTGCCAGCAGCCCCATGACTAGCGCCTACAATGAGCAGTTCTTC | NA | TRBJ2-1 | TRBD2 | TRBV14
CASSHRDRGVYEQYF | TGCGCCAGCAGCCACCGGGACAGGGGGGTCTACGAGCAGTACTTC | NA | TRBJ2-7 | TRBD1 | TRBV5-1
CASSIGAGGPVEQFF | TGTGCCAGTAGTATAGGCGCGGGAGGGCCCGTTGAGCAGTTCTTC | NA | TRBJ2-1 | TRBD2 | TRBV19
CASSPGRSSYEQYF | TGTGCCAGCAGCCCGGGGAGGAGCTCCTACGAGCAGTACTTC | NA | TRBJ2-7 | NA | TRBV5-4
CASSDDNLGNTIYF | TGTGCCAGCAGTGACGACAACCTCGGAAACACCATATATTTT | NA | TRBJ1-3 | NA | TRBV6-6